A selection of T cell receptor beta chains follows, all from one sample in a study of blood T cell repertoires in COVID-19. The method was immunoSEQ multiplex PCR; TCRdb's version includes in-frame clones alone and lacks a portion of them. The table shows about 48,000 clones, with just over 85% occurring only once. The source material was peripheral blood. Receptor source: a woman of 80 years or more with acute or convalescent COVID-19. The CDR3 runs from the conserved cysteine through the conserved F or W. A D gene is named only where the DNA matches it firmly. The size of a clone is reported for some rows only, either as once, few or many, or as a class for expanded clones.

j_call: TRBJ2-1; d_call: TRBD2; v_call: TRBV12-3/TRBV12-4; clone_size: once; cdr3_length: 13; cdr3_nt: TGTGCCAGCAGTCCGGGACTAGCGGGGGCCCAGTTCTTC; cdr3_aa: CASSPGLAGAQFF
j_call: TRBJ2-7; d_call: NA; v_call: TRBV5-5; clone_size: once; cdr3_length: 14; cdr3_nt: TGTGCCAGCAGCTTGACAGGGCCCCCCTACGAGCAGTACTTC; cdr3_aa: CASSLTGPPYEQYF
j_call: TRBJ2-5; d_call: NA; v_call: TRBV10-1; clone_size: NA; cdr3_length: 12; cdr3_nt: TGCGCCAGCAGTGACGAGGTGGAGACCCAGTACTTC; cdr3_aa: CASSDEVETQYF
j_call: TRBJ2-4; d_call: NA; v_call: TRBV18; clone_size: NA; cdr3_length: 13; cdr3_nt: TGTGCCAGCTCACCAGGACAGAAAAACATTCAGTACTTC; cdr3_aa: CASSPGQKNIQYF
j_call: TRBJ1-6; d_call: NA; v_call: TRBV11-2; clone_size: NA; cdr3_length: 14; cdr3_nt: TGTGCCAGCAGCTTATACAGCAATAATTCACCCCTCCACTTT; cdr3_aa: CASSLYSNNSPLHF
j_call: TRBJ2-3; d_call: NA; v_call: TRBV5-4; clone_size: NA; cdr3_length: 17; cdr3_nt: TGTGCCAGCAGCTTGGCTACGGCCCCGGGAATCCCAGATACGCAGTATTTT; cdr3_aa: CASSLATAPGIPDTQYF
j_call: TRBJ2-1; d_call: TRBD2; v_call: TRBV2; clone_size: NA; cdr3_length: 17; cdr3_nt: TGTGCCAGCAGGCACAGGACTAGCGGGGGGGCCTACAATGAGCAGTTCTTC; cdr3_aa: CASRHRTSGGAYNEQFF
j_call: TRBJ1-3; d_call: NA; v_call: TRBV9; clone_size: NA; cdr3_length: 16; cdr3_nt: TGTGCCAGCAGCCTAGGAGGTTCCCTGGCTGGAAACACCATATATTTT; cdr3_aa: CASSLGGSLAGNTIYF
j_call: TRBJ1-2; d_call: NA; v_call: TRBV20-1; clone_size: NA; cdr3_length: 15; cdr3_nt: TGCAGTGCTAGTAGGGAGGCTCAGGGGACTAGCGGCTACACCTTC; cdr3_aa: CSASREAQGTSGYTF
j_call: TRBJ1-6; d_call: NA; v_call: TRBV4-1; clone_size: once; cdr3_length: 16; cdr3_nt: TGCGCCAGCAGCCAACATCAACAGGACCTTAATTCACCCCTCCACTTT; cdr3_aa: CASSQHQQDLNSPLHF
j_call: TRBJ2-3; d_call: TRBD2; v_call: TRBV11-2; clone_size: NA; cdr3_length: 16; cdr3_nt: TGTGCCAGCAGCCCCCGGACTAGCGGGGGAACAGATACGCAGTATTTT; cdr3_aa: CASSPRTSGGTDTQYF
j_call: TRBJ1-2; d_call: NA; v_call: TRBV7-8; clone_size: NA; cdr3_length: 15; cdr3_nt: TGTGCCAGCAGCTTAACCCACCAGGGCGGAACTGGCTACACCTTC; cdr3_aa: CASSLTHQGGTGYTF
j_call: TRBJ2-7; d_call: TRBD1; v_call: TRBV10-3; clone_size: NA; cdr3_length: 12; cdr3_nt: TGTGCCATCAGGGACAGGGAGAACGAGCAGTACTTC; cdr3_aa: CAIRDRENEQYF
j_call: TRBJ2-3; d_call: TRBD1; v_call: TRBV7-3; clone_size: once; cdr3_length: 15; cdr3_nt: TGTGCCAGCAGCGGCACAGGGGTCGGGACAGATACGCAGTATTTT; cdr3_aa: CASSGTGVGTDTQYF
j_call: TRBJ1-2; d_call: NA; v_call: TRBV18; clone_size: NA; cdr3_length: 17; cdr3_nt: TGTGCCAGCTCACCTCCGGTTTCGACAGTTCCTGGCTATGGCTACACCTTC; cdr3_aa: CASSPPVSTVPGYGYTF
j_call: TRBJ1-2; d_call: TRBD1; v_call: TRBV10-3; clone_size: NA; cdr3_length: 17; cdr3_nt: TGTGCCATCAGAACTTGGACAGGGACTTCCTCTAACTATGGCCACACCTTC; cdr3_aa: CAIRTWTGTSSNYGHTF
j_call: TRBJ1-1; d_call: NA; v_call: TRBV3-1/TRBV3-2; clone_size: NA; cdr3_length: 12; cdr3_nt: TGTGCCAGCAGCCAAGGTCGGTCTGAAGCTTTCTTT; cdr3_aa: CASSQGRSEAFF
j_call: TRBJ1-5; d_call: NA; v_call: TRBV30; clone_size: few; cdr3_length: 14; cdr3_nt: TGTGCCTGGAGTGTACTGGAGCGTAATCAGCCCCAGCATTTT; cdr3_aa: CAWSVLERNQPQHF
j_call: TRBJ2-3; d_call: TRBD2; v_call: TRBV5-1; clone_size: NA; cdr3_length: 18; cdr3_nt: TGCGCCAGCAGCTTGGGACTAGCGGGGGGGCCGGGGACAGATACGCAGTATTTT; cdr3_aa: CASSLGLAGGPGTDTQYF
j_call: TRBJ1-6; d_call: NA; v_call: TRBV3-1/TRBV3-2; clone_size: NA; cdr3_length: 13; cdr3_nt: TGTGCCAGCAGCCAGGGGAGGGGCTCACCCCTCCACTTT; cdr3_aa: CASSQGRGSPLHF
j_call: TRBJ2-1; d_call: TRBD2; v_call: TRBV25-1; clone_size: NA; cdr3_length: 15; cdr3_nt: TGTGCCAGCACTCAAACTAGCGGGGGCCGCAATGAGCAGTTCTTC; cdr3_aa: CASTQTSGGRNEQFF
j_call: TRBJ1-4; d_call: TRBD1; v_call: TRBV19; clone_size: NA; cdr3_length: 14; cdr3_nt: TGTGCCAGCCGTGGCGGGACAGGGGTTGAAAAACTGTTTTTT; cdr3_aa: CASRGGTGVEKLFF
j_call: TRBJ1-5; d_call: TRBD1; v_call: TRBV16; clone_size: NA; cdr3_length: 15; cdr3_nt: TGTGCCAGCAGCCACACAGGGGATAGCAATCAGCCCCAGCATTTT; cdr3_aa: CASSHTGDSNQPQHF
j_call: TRBJ1-5; d_call: NA; v_call: TRBV19; clone_size: NA; cdr3_length: 16; cdr3_nt: TGTGCCAGTAGTATTTACGGGGGAACCGAGAATCAGCCCCAGCATTTT; cdr3_aa: CASSIYGGTENQPQHF
j_call: TRBJ2-5; d_call: NA; v_call: TRBV20-1; clone_size: NA; cdr3_length: 13; cdr3_nt: TGCAGTGCTAGTTCAGGGGGGAAAGAGACCCAGTACTTC; cdr3_aa: CSASSGGKETQYF
j_call: TRBJ1-5; d_call: TRBD1; v_call: TRBV30; clone_size: NA; cdr3_length: 14; cdr3_nt: TGTGCCTGGAGTCTTGGACAGGGGTATCAGCCCCAGCATTTT; cdr3_aa: CAWSLGQGYQPQHF
j_call: TRBJ1-2; d_call: TRBD1; v_call: TRBV27; clone_size: NA; cdr3_length: 17; cdr3_nt: TGTGCCAGCAGTCCAACCCTAAGGACAGGGTCTAACTATGGCTACACCTTC; cdr3_aa: CASSPTLRTGSNYGYTF
j_call: TRBJ1-5; d_call: TRBD1; v_call: TRBV7-2; clone_size: NA; cdr3_length: 16; cdr3_nt: TGTGCCAGCAGCTCAGGACAGGGGTCCCTCAATCAGCCCCAGCATTTT; cdr3_aa: CASSSGQGSLNQPQHF